This TCR beta chain was captured by sequencing in a study of sequential checkpoint blockade in melanoma. In the study overall: Randomization was 1:1 between first-line nivolumab→ipilimumab and ipilimumab→nivolumab. After both sequences, patients received maintenance nivolumab.

The protocol was immunoSEQ multiplex PCR, while the TCRdb copy is restricted to in-frame clones and leaves out a portion. Of about 20,000 clones in the sample, 75% to 85% were seen once. Germline CDR1 reads MGHRA; CDR2 reads YSYEKL. J lost 6 bases, V lost 4 bases, and 3 bases had no gene match. There are 13 residues in the CDR3. This sample's treatment: randomized to nivolumab then ipilimumab (arm A) or the reverse (arm B). None of the patients previously received DNA-damaging chemotherapy. PBMC sorting kept live CD3+CD8+ cells without CD19 or CD56. Specimen: CD8+ T cells sorted from blood (inferred from file names), collected from a patient given nivolumab and ipilimumab in sequence. The chain couples TRBV4-1 to TRBJ1-5, with TRBD1 identical over 7 bases. The receptor's source is a human donor with melanoma. CDR3 amino acids: CASSPGTVQPQHF. The DNA of the CDR3 is TGCGCCAGCAGCCCCGGGACAGTTCAGCCCCAGCATTTT.